This TCR beta chain appears in the sequencing data of a study of T cell responses to AZD1222 COVID-19 vaccine. About the research overall: It was second doses at about 4 or about 12 weeks that were pooled. Whole-study results and caveats: After the peak T cell response, and only then, were repertoires sampled. Spike-specific TCR breadth and depth were elevated following two AZD1222 doses.

On this clone itself: Its specificity is unknown.

Produced via immunoSEQ multiplex PCR; TCRdb's table is partial and in-frame only. The sample lists some 94,000 clones, more than 80% seen once, with roughly 12% in the top ten. Per germline, CDR1 MDHEN and CDR2 SYDVKM. V shed 4 bases, J shed 1 base, and the junction held 5 bases outside the gene matches. CDR3 length equals 15 residues. The gene calls are TRBV28 and TRBJ2-7; 9 bases are shared with TRBD1. The receptor was derived from an adult in good health. Material: peripheral blood, obtained on day 0 of AZD1222 vaccination. CDR3 region: CASSSPGTGSYEQYF. CDR3 DNA: TGTGCCAGCAGTTCCCCCGGGACAGGGTCCTACGAGCAGTACTTC.